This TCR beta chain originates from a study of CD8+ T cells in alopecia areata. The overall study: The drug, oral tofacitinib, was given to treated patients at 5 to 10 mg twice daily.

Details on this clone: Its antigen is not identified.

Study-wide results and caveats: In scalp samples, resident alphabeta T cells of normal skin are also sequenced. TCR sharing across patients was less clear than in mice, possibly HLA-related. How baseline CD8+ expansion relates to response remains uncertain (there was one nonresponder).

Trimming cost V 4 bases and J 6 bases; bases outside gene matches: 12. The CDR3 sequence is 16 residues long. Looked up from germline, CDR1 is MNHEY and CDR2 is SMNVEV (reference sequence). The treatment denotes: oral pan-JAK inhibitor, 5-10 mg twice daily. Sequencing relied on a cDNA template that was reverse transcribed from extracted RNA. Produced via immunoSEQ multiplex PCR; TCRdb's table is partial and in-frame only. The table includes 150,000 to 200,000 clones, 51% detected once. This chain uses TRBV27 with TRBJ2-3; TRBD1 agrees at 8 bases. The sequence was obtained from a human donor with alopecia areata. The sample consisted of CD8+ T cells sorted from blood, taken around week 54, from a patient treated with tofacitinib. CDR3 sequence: CASSSPRTGQPDTQYF. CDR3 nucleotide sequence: TGTGCCAGCAGTTCGCCCCGGACAGGGCAGCCCGATACGCAGTATTTT.